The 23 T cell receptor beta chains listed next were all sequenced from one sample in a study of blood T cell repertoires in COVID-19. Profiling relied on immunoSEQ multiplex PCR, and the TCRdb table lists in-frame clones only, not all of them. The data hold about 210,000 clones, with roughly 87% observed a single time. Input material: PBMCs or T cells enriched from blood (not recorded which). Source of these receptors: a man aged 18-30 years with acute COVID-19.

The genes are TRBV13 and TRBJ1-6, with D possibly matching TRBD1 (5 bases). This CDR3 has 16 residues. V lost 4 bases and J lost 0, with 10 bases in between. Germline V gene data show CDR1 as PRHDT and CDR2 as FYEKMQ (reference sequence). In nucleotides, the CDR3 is TGTGCCAGCAGCTCGGGAGGGGACTCCTATAATTCACCCCTCCACTTT. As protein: CASSSGGDSYNSPLHF. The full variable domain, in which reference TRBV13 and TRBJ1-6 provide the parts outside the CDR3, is AAGVIQSPRHLIKEKRETATLKCYPIPRHDTVYWYQQGPGQDPQFLISFYEKMQSDKGSIPDRFSAQQFSDYHSELNMSSLELGDSALYFCASSSGGDSYNSPLHFGNGTRLTVT.

The CDR3 loop reads CAWSFPAGGRYEQYF. CDR3 nucleotide sequence: TGTGCCTGGAGTTTCCCGGCAGGGGGCAGGTACGAGCAGTACTTC. The V gene is TRBV30, the J gene TRBJ2-7; TRBD1 matches 8 bases. The CDR3 spans 15 residues. Germline V gene sequence: CDR1 GTSNPN, CDR2 SVGIG (reference sequence). The ends lost 2 bases at V and 4 bases at J; junction bases unmatched: 10.

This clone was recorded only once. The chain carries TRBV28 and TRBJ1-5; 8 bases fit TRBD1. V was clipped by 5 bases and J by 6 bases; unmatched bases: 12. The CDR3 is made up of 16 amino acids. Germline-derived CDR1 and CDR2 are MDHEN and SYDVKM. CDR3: CASSGDRNHFAQPQHF. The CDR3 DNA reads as TGTGCCAGCAGTGGGGACAGGAACCATTTTGCTCAGCCCCAGCATTTT.

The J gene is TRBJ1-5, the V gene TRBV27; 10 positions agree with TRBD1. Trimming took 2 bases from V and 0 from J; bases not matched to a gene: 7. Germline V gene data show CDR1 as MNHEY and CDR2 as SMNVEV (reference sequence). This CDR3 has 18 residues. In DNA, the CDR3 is TGTGCCAGCAGTTTACGGGGGACAGGGGCCGTTAGCAATCAGCCCCAGCATTTT. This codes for CASSLRGTGAVSNQPQHF.

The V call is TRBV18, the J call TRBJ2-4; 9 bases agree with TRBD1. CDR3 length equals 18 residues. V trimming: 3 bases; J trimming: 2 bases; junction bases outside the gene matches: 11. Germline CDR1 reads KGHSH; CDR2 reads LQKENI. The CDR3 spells CASSPLGGQGTTKNIQYF. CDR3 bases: TGTGCCAGCTCACCGCTGGGGGGACAGGGTACAACCAAAAACATTCAGTACTTC. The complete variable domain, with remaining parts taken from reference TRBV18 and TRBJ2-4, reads NAGVMQNPRHLVRRRGQEARLRCSPMKGHSHVYWYRQLPEEGLKFMVYLQKENIIDESGMPKERFSAEFPKEGPSILRIQQVVRGDSAAYFCASSPLGGQGTTKNIQYFGAGTRLSVL.

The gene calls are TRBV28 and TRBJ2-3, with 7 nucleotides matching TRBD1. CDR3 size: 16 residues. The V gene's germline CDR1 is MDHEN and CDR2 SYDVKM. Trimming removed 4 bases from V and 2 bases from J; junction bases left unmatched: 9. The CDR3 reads CASSSRHRGFTDTQYF. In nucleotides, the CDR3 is TGTGCCAGCAGTTCACGCCACAGGGGATTCACAGATACGCAGTATTTT.

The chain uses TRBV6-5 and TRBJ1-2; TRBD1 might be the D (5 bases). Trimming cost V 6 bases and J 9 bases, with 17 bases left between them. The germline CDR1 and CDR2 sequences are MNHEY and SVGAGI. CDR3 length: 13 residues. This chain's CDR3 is CASSLGRDGSYTF. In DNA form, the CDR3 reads TGTGCCAGCAGCTTGGGGAGGGACGGGAGCTACACCTTC.

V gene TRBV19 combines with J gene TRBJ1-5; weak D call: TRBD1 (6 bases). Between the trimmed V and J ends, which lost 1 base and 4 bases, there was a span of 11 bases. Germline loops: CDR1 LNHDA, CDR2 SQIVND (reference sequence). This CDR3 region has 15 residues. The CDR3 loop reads CASSIVGADNQPQHF. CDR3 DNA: TGTGCCAGTAGTATAGTGGGGGCGGATAATCAGCCCCAGCATTTT.

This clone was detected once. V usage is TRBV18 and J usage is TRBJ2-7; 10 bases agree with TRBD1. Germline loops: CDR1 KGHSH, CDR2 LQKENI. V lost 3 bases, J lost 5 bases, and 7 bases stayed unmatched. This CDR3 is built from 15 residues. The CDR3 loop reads CASSPGDRGRNEQYF. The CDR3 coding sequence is TGTGCCAGCTCACCTGGGGACAGGGGAAGGAACGAGCAGTACTTC.

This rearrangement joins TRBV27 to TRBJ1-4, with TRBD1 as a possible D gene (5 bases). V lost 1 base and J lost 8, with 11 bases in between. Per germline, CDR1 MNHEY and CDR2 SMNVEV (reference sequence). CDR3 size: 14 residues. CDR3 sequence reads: CASSLWGLGEKLFF. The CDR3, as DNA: TGTGCCAGCAGTTTATGGGGCCTTGGCGAAAAACTGTTTTTT.

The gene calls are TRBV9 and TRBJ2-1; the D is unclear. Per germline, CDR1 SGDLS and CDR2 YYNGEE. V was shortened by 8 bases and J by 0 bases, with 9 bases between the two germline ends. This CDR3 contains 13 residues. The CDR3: CASGGSSYNEQFF. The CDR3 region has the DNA TGTGCCAGTGGTGGCAGCTCCTACAATGAGCAGTTCTTC.

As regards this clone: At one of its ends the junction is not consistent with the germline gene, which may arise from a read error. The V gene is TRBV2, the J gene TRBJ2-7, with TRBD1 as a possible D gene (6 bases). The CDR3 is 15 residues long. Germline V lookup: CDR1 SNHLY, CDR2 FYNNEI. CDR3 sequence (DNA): TGTGCCGGCAGTAGGGACAAGAATGGTGCCTACGAGCAGTACTTC. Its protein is CAGSRDKNGAYEQYF. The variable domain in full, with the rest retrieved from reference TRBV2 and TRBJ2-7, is EPEVTQTPSHQVTQMGQEVILRCVPISNHLYFYWYRQILGQKVEFLVSFYNNEISEKSEIFDDQFSVERPDGSNFTLKIRSTKLEDSAMYFCAGSRDKNGAYEQYFGPGTRLTVT.

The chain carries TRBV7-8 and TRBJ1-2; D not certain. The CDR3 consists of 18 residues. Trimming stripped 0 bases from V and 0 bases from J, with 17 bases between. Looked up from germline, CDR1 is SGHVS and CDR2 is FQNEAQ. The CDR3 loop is CASSLANAGQPTNYGYTF. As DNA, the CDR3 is TGTGCCAGCAGCTTAGCGAACGCGGGTCAGCCGACTAACTATGGCTACACCTTC.

DNA of the CDR3: TGTGCCAGCAGCCTTACGGGGACAGGGGTTTCACCCCTCCACTTT. This translates into CASSLTGTGVSPLHF. The chain couples TRBV4-2 to TRBJ1-6; 10 bases are shared with TRBD1. CDR1 is LGHNA and CDR2 is YNFKEQ in the germline V gene. Germline trimming cut 4 bases from V and 9 bases from J; bases unmatched to any gene: 6. This CDR3 comprises 15 residues.

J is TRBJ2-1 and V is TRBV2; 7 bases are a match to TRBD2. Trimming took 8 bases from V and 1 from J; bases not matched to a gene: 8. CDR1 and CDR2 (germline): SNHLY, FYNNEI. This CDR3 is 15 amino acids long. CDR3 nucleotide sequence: TGTGCCAGCGCTTTAGCGGGCGGGTCCTACAATGAGCAGTTCTTC. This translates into CASALAGGSYNEQFF.

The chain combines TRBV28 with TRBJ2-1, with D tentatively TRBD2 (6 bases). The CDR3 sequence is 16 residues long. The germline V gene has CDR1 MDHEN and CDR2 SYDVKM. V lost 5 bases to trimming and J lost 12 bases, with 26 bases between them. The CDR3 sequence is CASSISPGRGVPRQFF. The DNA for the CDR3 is TGTGCCAGCAGTATATCTCCGGGGCGCGGGGTCCCCAGGCAGTTCTTC.

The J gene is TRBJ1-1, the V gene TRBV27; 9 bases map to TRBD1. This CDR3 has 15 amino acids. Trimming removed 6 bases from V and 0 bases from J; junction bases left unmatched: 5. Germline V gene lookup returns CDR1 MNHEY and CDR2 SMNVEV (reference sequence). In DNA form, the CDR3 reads TGTGCCAGCAGCCTACAGGGGGCGATGAACACTGAAGCTTTCTTT. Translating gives CASSLQGAMNTEAFF.

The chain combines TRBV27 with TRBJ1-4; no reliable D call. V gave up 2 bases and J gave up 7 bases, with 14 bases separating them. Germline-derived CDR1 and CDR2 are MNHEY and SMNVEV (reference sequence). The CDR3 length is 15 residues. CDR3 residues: CASSLVGHQVEKLFF. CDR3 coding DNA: TGTGCCAGCAGTTTAGTTGGCCATCAGGTTGAAAAACTGTTTTTT.

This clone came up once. The CDR3 sequence: CASRPGTPNTGELFF. The CDR3 region has the DNA TGTGCCAGCAGACCCGGGACTCCGAACACCGGGGAGCTGTTTTTT. The chain combines TRBV2 with TRBJ2-2; TRBD2 is a possible D gene (6 bases). There are 15 residues in the CDR3. Germline lookup yields CDR1 SNHLY and CDR2 FYNNEI. V dropped 6 bases and J dropped 0 bases, with 11 bases sitting between them.

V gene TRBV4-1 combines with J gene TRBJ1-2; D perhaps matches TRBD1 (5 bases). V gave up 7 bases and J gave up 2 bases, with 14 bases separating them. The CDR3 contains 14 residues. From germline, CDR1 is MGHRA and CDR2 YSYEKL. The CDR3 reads CASTPGQGNYGYTF. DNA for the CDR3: TGCGCCAGCACCCCCGGCCAGGGAAACTATGGCTACACCTTC.

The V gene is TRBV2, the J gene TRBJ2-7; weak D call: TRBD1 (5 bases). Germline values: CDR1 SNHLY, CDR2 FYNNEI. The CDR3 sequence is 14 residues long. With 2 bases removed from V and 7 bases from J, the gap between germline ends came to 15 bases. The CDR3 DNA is TGTGCCAGCAGTGAAAACCAGGGTAGTTGGGAGCAGTACTTC. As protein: CASSENQGSWEQYF. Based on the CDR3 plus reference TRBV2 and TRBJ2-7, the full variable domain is EPEVTQTPSHQVTQMGQEVILRCVPISNHLYFYWYRQILGQKVEFLVSFYNNEISEKSEIFDDQFSVERPDGSNFTLKIRSTKLEDSAMYFCASSENQGSWEQYFGPGTRLTVT.

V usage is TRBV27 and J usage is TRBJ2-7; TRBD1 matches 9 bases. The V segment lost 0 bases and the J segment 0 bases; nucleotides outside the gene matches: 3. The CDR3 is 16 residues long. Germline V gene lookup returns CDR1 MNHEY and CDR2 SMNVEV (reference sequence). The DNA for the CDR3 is TGTGCCAGCAGTTTATCGGGACAGGGCGTCTCCTACGAGCAGTACTTC. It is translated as CASSLSGQGVSYEQYF.

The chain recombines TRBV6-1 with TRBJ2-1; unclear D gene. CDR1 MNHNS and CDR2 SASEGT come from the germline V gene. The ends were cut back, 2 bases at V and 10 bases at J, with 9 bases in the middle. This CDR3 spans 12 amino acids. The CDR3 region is CASSELSLEQFF. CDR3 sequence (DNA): TGTGCCAGCAGTGAATTGTCCCTCGAGCAGTTCTTC.